A single sample gave rise to the 3 T cell receptor delta chains below, sequenced in a study of Vδ1+ human thymocytes. Study-level findings and limits: Highly polyclonal TRG and TRD repertoires with Gaussian CDR3 length distributions appeared in thymus.

Which antigens these TCRs recognize remains unknown. Extracted RNA was reverse transcribed into cDNA. The CDR3 regions were amplified by multiplex PCR from V-gene primers to a constant-region primer. TCRdb reapplied CATT to the multiplex PCR reads. Of about 25,000 delta-chain clones listed, under 8.5% are singletons. The sample taken for sequencing was Vdelta1+ gamma-delta thymocytes from the thymus. Regarding subset: FACS-sorted CD3+ TCRalphabeta- TCRVdelta1+ TCRVdelta2- thymocytes. The source of these receptors is a girl less than two years old who had congenital heart surgery.

A few counts support this clone. The sample has other DNA sequences that encode this CDR3 too. This chain joins TRDV1 and TRDJ1, with TRDD3 identical over 10 bases. The CDR3 totals 20 residues. Germline loops: CDR1 TSWWSYY, CDR2 QGS. The junction had 24 bases not matched to a gene; V was cut back by 0 bases and J by 11 bases. CDR3 bases: TGTGCTCTTGGGGAACTCGAACCGGGAATTACCGGGGGATACGCCATCGGGCTCATCTTT. This gives the protein CALGELEPGITGGYAIGLIF.

In its sample, this clone was seen a few times. The chain carries TRDV1 and TRDJ1; D might be TRDD3 (6 bases). The V end lost 4 bases, the J end lost 0 bases, and 39 bases lay between the germline ends. There are 24 residues in the CDR3. In germline, CDR1 is TSWWSYY, CDR2 QGS. CDR3 region: CALGVPELEYKTPGLGSNTDKLIF. The CDR3 DNA follows: TGTGCTCTTGGGGTCCCTGAATTGGAATACAAAACTCCTGGCCTGGGGTCAAACACCGATAAACTCATCTTT.

This clone was counted a few times. The chain recombines TRDV1 with TRDJ1; TRDD3 matches at 12 bases. The V gene's germline CDR1 is TSWWSYY and CDR2 QGS. The CDR3 loop spans 16 amino acids. The V segment lost 5 bases and the J segment 3 bases; nucleotides outside the gene matches: 7. The CDR3 sequence: CALGIYWGIQPDKLIF. The CDR3 coding sequence is TGTGCTCTTGGGATATACTGGGGGATACAACCCGATAAACTCATCTTT.